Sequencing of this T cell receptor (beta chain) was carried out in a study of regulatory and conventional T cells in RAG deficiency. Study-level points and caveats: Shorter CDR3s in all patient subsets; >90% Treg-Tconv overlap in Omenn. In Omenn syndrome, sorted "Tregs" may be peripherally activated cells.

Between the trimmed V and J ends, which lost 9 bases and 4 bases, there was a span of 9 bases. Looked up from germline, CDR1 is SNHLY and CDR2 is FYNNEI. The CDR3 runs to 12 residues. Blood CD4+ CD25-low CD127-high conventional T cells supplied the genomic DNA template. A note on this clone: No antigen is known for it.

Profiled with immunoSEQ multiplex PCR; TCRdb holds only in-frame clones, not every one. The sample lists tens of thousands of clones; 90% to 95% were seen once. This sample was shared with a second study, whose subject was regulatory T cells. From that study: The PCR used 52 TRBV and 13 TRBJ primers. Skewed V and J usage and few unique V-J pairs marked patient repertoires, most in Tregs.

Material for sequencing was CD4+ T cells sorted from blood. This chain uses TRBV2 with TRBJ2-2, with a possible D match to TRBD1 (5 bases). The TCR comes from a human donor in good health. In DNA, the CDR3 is TGTGCCAGTAGCAGGGCCACCGGGGAGCTGTTTTTT. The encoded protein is CASSRATGELFF.